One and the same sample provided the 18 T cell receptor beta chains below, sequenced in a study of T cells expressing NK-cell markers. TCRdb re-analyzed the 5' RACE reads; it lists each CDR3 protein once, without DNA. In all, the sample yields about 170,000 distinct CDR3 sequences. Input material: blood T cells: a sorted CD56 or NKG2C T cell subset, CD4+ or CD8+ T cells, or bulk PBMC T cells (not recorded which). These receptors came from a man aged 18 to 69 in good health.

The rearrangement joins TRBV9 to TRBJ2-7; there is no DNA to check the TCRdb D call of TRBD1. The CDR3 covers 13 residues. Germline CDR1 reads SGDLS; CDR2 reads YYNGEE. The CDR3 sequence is CASNSGGSYEQYF.

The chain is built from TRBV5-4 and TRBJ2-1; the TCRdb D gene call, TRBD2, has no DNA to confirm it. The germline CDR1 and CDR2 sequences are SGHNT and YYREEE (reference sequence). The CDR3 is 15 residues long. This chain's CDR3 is CASSPTRAVNNEQFF.

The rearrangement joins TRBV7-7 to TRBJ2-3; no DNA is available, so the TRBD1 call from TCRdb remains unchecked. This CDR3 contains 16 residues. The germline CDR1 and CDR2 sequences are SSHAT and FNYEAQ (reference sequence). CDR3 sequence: CASSHPLTRYNDTQYF.

CDR3: CASSVVGGGDGDTQYF. The rearrangement links TRBV9 to TRBJ2-3; TCRdb outputs TRBD1, but without DNA this stays unchecked. CDR3 length equals 16 residues. Germline assignment: CDR1 SGDLS and CDR2 YYNGEE. Together with reference TRBV9 and TRBJ2-3, the CDR3 gives the full variable domain: DSGVTQTPKHLITATGQRVTLRCSPRSGDLSVYWYQQSLDQGLQFLIQYYNGEERAKGNILERFSAQQFPDLHSELNLSSLELGDSALYFCASSVVGGGDGDTQYFGPGTRLTVL.

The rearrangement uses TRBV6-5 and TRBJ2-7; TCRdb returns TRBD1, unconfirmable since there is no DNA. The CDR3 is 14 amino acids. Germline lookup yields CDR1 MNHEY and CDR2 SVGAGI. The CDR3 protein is CASSYDRGPWEQYF.

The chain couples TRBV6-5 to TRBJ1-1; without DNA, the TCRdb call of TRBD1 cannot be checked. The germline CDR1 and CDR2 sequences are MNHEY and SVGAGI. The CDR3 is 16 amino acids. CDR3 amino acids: CASSYLQALLNTEAFF.

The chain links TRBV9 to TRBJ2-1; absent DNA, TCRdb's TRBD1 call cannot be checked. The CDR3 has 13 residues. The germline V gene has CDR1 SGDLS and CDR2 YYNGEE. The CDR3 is CASASGGYNEQFF.

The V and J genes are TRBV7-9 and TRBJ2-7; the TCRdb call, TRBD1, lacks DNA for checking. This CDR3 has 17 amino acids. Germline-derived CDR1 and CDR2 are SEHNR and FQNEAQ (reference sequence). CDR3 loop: CASSLGVTGQGAHEQYF.

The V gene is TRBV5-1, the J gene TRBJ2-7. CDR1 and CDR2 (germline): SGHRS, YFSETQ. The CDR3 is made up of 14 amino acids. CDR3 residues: CASSLATPTYEQYF.

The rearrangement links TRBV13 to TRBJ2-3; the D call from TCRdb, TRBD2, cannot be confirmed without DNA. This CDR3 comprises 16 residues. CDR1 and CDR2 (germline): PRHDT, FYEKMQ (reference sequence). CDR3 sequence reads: CASSPPSSGGPDTQYF.

The CDR3 here is CATSERTERNTGELFF. The chain combines TRBV24-1 with TRBJ2-2; TCRdb gives TRBD1 as the D gene, but with no DNA this cannot be confirmed. Germline lookup yields CDR1 KGHDR and CDR2 SFDVKD. The CDR3 contains 16 residues.

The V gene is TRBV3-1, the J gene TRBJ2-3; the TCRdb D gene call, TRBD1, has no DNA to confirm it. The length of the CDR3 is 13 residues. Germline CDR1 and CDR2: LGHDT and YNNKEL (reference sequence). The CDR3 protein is CATGTGSTDTQYF.

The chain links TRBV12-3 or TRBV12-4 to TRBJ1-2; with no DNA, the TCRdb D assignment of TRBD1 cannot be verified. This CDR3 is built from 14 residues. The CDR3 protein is CASREQGFGDGYTF.

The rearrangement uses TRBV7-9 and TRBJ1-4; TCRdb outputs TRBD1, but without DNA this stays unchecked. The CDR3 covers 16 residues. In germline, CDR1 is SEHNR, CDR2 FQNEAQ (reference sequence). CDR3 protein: CASTDRGSATNEKLFF.

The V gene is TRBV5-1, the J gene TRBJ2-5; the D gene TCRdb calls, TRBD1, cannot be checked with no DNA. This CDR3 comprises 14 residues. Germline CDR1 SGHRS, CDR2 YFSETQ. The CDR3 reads CASSPPNIQETQYF. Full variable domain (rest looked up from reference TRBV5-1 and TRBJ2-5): KAGVTQTPRYLIKTRGQQVTLSCSPISGHRSVSWYQQTPGQGLQFLFEYFSETQRNKGNFPGRFSGRQFSNSRSEMNVSTLELGDSALYLCASSPPNIQETQYFGPGTRLLVL.

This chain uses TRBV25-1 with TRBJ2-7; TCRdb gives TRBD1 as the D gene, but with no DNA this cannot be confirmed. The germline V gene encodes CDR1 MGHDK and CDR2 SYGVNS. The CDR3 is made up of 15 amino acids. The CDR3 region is CASSPTGTGEYEQYF.

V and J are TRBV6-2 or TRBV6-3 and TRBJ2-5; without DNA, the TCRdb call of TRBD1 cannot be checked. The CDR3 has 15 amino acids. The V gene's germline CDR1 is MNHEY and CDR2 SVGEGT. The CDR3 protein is CASSYLGQAQETQYF.

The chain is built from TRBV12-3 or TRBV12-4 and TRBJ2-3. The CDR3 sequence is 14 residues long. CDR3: CASSLIGRTDTQYF.